The 6 T cell receptor beta chains given below trace back to one sample, sequenced in a study of blood T cell repertoires in COVID-19. Assay used: immunoSEQ multiplex PCR; TCRdb lists only in-frame clones, some missing. This sample yields 65,000 to 90,000 clones, of which 80% to 85% are seen a single time; 25% to 30% belongs to the top ten. The specimen was peripheral blood. Every receptor here comes from a human donor in a cohort sampled during active COVID-19.

The rearrangement links TRBV5-6 to TRBJ2-5, with 11 positions matching TRBD2. The germline gives CDR1 SGHDT, CDR2 YYEEEE. The length of the CDR3 is 15 residues. J was trimmed by 4 bases and V by 5 bases; bases with no gene match: 7. The CDR3 region has the DNA TGTGCCAGCAGACTTAGCGGGGGGGCCAGAGAGACCCAGTACTTC. This gives the protein CASRLSGGARETQYF. The full variable domain, rest sourced from reference TRBV5-6 and TRBJ2-5, is DAGVTQSPTHLIKTRGQQVTLRCSPKSGHDTVSWYQQALGQGPQFIFQYYEEEERQRGNFPDRFSGHQFPNYSSELNVNALLLGDSALYLCASRLSGGARETQYFGPGTRLLVL.

The CDR3 DNA sequence: TGTGCCAGCAGCCAAGGTTGGCCGCCGTATGGCTACACCTTC. The encoded protein is CASSQGWPPYGYTF. The rearrangement joins TRBV3-1 (or the pseudogene TRBV3-2) to TRBJ1-2; no reliable D call. Trimming shortened V by 1 base and J by 5 bases, and 11 bases separated the two germline ends. The germline gives CDR1 LGHDT, CDR2 YNNKEL (reference sequence). CDR3 length equals 14 residues.

This chain joins TRBV4-3 and TRBJ2-2, with 12 bases aligning to TRBD2. Unmatched junction bases numbered 11, after V lost 0 bases and J lost 6 bases. The CDR3 sequence is 19 residues long. Germline CDR1 reads LGHNA; CDR2 reads YSLEER. CDR3 amino acids: CASSQDRDVASGGAGELFF. The CDR3 DNA sequence: TGCGCCAGCAGCCAAGATCGGGACGTTGCTAGCGGGGGGGCCGGGGAGCTGTTTTTT.

The rearrangement links TRBV15 to TRBJ1-4; 7 bases are shared with TRBD1. Germline trimming cut 5 bases from V and 7 bases from J; bases unmatched to any gene: 7. CDR3 length equals 14 residues. CDR1 is LNHNV and CDR2 is YYDKDF in the germline V gene (reference sequence). In nucleotides, the CDR3 is TGTGCCACCAGCGGACAGGATTCGGGTGAAAAACTGTTTTTT. It specifies CATSGQDSGEKLFF.

The rearrangement links TRBV18 to TRBJ2-7; TRBD1 is a possible D gene (6 bases). V lost 6 bases and J lost 2, with 14 bases in between. Germline CDR1 is KGHSH and CDR2 is LQKENI. The CDR3 contains 14 residues. The CDR3 DNA follows: TGTGCCAGCTCCCTGGGGGCGATGACCTACGAGCAGTACTTC. It encodes CASSLGAMTYEQYF.

The J gene is TRBJ2-3, the V gene TRBV7-9, with D unclear. Germline V gives CDR1 SEHNR, CDR2 FQNEAQ (reference sequence). The length of the CDR3 is 15 residues. Trimming took 2 bases from V and 2 from J, leaving 11 bases between them. DNA of the CDR3: TGTGCCAGCAGCTTACTAGTTCTTCCCACAGATACGCAGTATTTT. It encodes CASSLLVLPTDTQYF.